The present T cell receptor (beta chain) was sequenced within a study of cytotoxic CD8 clonotypes in ibrutinib-treated CLL. Study as a whole: Per sample, productive templates averaged almost 260,000 and productive rearrangements averaged 94,082.

The protocol was immunoSEQ multiplex PCR, while the TCRdb copy is restricted to in-frame clones and leaves out a portion. The table shows about 63,000 clones, with approximately 54% occurring only once. Germline assignment: CDR1 SGHNT and CDR2 YENEEA. The CDR3 sequence is 13 residues long. Trimming left V 4 bases short and J 5 bases short, with 8 bases between. General observations from the study: Age-matched healthy donor levels were exceeded by baseline clonality, which tracked circulating CD8+ T-cell counts. A difference in sampling times existed between sustained-remission and progressing patients.

About this clone itself: Its antigen is as yet unknown.

The receptor was derived from a human donor with chronic lymphocytic leukemia. The chain employs TRBV11-3 and TRBJ2-2; D uncertain. Source: PBMCs, taken after 12 months of ibrutinib treatment. The CDR3 loop reads CASSSRRTGELFF. CDR3 sequence (DNA): TGTGCCAGCAGCTCCCGACGGACCGGGGAGCTGTTTTTT.